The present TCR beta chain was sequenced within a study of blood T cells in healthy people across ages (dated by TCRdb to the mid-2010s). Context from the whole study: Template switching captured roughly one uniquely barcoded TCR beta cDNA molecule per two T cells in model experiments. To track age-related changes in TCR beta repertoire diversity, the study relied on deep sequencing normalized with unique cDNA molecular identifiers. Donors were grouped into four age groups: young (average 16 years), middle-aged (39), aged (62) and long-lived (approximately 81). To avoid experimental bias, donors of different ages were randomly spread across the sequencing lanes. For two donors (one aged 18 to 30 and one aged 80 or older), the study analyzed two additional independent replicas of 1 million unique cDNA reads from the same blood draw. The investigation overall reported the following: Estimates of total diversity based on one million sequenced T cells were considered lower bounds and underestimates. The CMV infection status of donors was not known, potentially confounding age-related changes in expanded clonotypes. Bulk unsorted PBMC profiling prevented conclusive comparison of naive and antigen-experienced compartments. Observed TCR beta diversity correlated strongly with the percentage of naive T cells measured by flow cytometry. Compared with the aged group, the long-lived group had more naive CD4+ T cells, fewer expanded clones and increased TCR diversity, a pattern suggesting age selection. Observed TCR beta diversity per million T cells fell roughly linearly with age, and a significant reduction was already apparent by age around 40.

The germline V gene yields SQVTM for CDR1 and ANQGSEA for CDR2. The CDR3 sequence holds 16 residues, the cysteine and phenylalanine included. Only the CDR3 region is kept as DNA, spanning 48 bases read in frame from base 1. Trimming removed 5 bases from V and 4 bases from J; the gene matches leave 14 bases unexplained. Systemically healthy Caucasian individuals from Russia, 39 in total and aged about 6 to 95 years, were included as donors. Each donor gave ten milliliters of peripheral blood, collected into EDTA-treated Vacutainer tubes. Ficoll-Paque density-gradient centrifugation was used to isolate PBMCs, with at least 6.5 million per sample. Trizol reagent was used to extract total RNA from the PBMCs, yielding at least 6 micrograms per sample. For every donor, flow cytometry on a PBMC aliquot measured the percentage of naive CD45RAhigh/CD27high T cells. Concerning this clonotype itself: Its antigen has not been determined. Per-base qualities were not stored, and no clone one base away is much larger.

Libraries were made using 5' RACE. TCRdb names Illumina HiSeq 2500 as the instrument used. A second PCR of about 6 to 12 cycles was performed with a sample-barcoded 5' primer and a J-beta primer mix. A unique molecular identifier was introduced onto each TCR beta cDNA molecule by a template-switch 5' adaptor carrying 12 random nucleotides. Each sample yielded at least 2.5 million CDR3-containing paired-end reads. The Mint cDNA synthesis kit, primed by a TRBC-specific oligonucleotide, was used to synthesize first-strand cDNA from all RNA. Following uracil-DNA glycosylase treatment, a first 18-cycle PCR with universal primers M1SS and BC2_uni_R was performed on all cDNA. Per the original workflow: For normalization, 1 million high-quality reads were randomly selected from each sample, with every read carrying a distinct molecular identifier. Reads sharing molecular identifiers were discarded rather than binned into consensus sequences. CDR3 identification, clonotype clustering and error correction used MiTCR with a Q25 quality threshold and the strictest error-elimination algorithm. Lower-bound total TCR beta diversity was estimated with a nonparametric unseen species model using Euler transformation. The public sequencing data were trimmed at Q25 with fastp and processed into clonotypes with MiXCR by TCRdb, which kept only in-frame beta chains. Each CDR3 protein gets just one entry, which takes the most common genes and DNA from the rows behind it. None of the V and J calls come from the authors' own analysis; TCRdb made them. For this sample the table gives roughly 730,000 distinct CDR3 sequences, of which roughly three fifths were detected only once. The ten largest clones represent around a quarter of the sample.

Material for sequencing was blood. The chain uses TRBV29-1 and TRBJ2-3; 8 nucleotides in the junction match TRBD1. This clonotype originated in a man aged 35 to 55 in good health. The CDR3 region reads CSVRQGFLTGADTQYF. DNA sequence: TGCAGCGTTAGACAGGGGTTCCTAACTGGGGCAGATACGCAGTATTTT.